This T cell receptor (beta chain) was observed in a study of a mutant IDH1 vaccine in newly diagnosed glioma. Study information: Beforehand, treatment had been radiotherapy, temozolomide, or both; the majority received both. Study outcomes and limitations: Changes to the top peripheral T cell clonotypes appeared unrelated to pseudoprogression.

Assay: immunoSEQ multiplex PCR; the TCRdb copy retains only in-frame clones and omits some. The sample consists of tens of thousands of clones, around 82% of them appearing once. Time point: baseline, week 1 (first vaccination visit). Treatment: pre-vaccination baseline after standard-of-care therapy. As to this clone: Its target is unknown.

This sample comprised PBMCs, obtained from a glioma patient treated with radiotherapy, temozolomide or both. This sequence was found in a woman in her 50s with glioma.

CDR3 residues: CASSAYRGPSSGNTIYF. The CDR3 nucleotides are TGTGCCAGCAGCGCTTACAGGGGGCCGAGCTCTGGAAACACCATATATTTT. The chain employs TRBV5-4 and TRBJ1-3, with 9 bases identical to TRBD1. The CDR3 consists of 17 residues. V trimming: 4 bases; J trimming: 0 bases; junction bases outside the gene matches: 8. Germline V gene lookup returns CDR1 SGHNT and CDR2 YYREEE (reference sequence).